The 15 T cell receptor beta chains below all came from one sample that was sequenced in a study of response to subunit inactivated influenza vaccine. TCRdb used MiXCR to reprocess the RT-PCR reads, holding one entry per CDR3 protein. The table includes 500,000 or so distinct CDR3 sequences, 15% to 20% detected once. The specimen comprised CD4+ T cells sorted from PBMCs, sampled less than 30 months after vaccination. The receptors originated from a man between 50 and 69 years old who received an inactivated influenza vaccine.

The V call is TRBV18, the J call TRBJ2-1; D is unclear. This CDR3 is 13 amino acids long. Germline-derived CDR1 and CDR2 are KGHSH and LQKENI. The V gene lost 1 base and the J gene lost 8 bases, with 9 bases spanning the gap. In nucleotides, the CDR3 is TGTGCCAGCTCACCACTTCTTCGTGATGAGCAGTTCTTC. It yields the protein CASSPLLRDEQFF.

This chain links TRBV6-5 with TRBJ2-3, with D perhaps assigned TRBD1 or TRBD2 (5 bases each). Per germline, CDR1 MNHEY and CDR2 SVGAGI. Trimming removed 0 bases at V and 0 bases at J, with 13 bases between. The CDR3 has 17 residues. This chain's CDR3 is CASSYSIGAASTDTQYF. For the CDR3, the DNA is TGTGCCAGCAGTTACTCGATCGGGGCAGCTAGCACAGATACGCAGTATTTT.

This rearrangement joins TRBV20-1 to TRBJ2-4; 8 nucleotides match TRBD1. The ends lost 6 bases at V and 0 bases at J; junction bases unmatched: 7. CDR1 is DFQATT, CDR2 SNEGSKA, per germline (reference sequence). CDR3 length: 15 residues. CDR3 loop: CSAPGGTIAKNIQYF. The CDR3 DNA reads TGCAGTGCCCCAGGGGGCACCATAGCCAAAAACATTCAGTACTTC.

The J gene is TRBJ1-2, the V gene TRBV21-1. TRBV21-1 is flagged as a pseudogene. This CDR3 comprises 17 residues. The chain's CDR3 is CASSKSMGYPGGYGYTF. CDR3 DNA sequence: TGTGCCAGCAGCAAAAGCATGGGGTATCCTGGTGGCTATGGCTACACCTTC.

This clonotype was seen only a few times. The rearrangement joins TRBV12-3 or TRBV12-4 to TRBJ1-4; D is uncertain. Between the trimmed V and J ends, which lost 5 bases and 4 bases, there was a span of 11 bases. This CDR3 region has 14 residues. The CDR3 region has the DNA TGTGCCAGCAGTGGCTCAGGTCTTAATGAAAAACTGTTTTTT. Its protein product is CASSGSGLNEKLFF.

This clonotype has only a few counts. This sequence joins TRBV20-1 and TRBJ2-3, with TRBD2 matching 7 bases. After removal of 5 bases from V and 2 bases from J, the junction contained 10 bases not matched to a gene. The CDR3 has 15 residues. Per germline, CDR1 DFQATT and CDR2 SNEGSKA (reference sequence). The CDR3 region is CSAGDAGEITDTQYF. In nucleotides, the CDR3 is TGCAGTGCTGGGGACGCGGGGGAAATCACAGATACGCAGTATTTT.

The chain recombines TRBV29-1 with TRBJ2-1, with D uncertain. This CDR3 comprises 10 residues. In germline, CDR1 is SQVTM, CDR2 ANQGSEA. Trimming shortened V by 7 bases and J by 6 bases, and 7 bases separated the two germline ends. DNA of the CDR3: TGCAGCGGAACGCTCAATGAGCAGTTCTTC. It translates to CSGTLNEQFF.

CDR3 region: CATSSGRGGKTQYF. CDR3 sequence (DNA): TGTGCCACCAGCAGCGGACGGGGGGGGAAGACCCAGTACTTC. V and J are TRBV15 and TRBJ2-5; 8 bases are shared with TRBD2. Unmatched junction bases numbered 6, after V lost 3 bases and J lost 6 bases. The CDR3 has 14 residues. From germline, CDR1 is LNHNV and CDR2 YYDKDF (reference sequence).

This clonotype was counted between two and nine times. This sequence joins TRBV7-9 and TRBJ2-7; weak D call: TRBD1 (7 bases). Trimming took 6 bases from V and 2 from J, leaving 17 bases between them. Looked up from germline, CDR1 is SEHNR and CDR2 is FQNEAQ (reference sequence). The CDR3 loop spans 15 amino acids. CDR3 sequence (DNA): TGTGCCAGCAGGCAGGGGGGCGGGGTCCCCTACGAGCAGTACTTC. It translates to CASRQGGGVPYEQYF.

This clonotype was counted only a few times. The chain joins TRBV4-2 to TRBJ2-5; weak D call: TRBD1 (5 bases). The CDR3 has 14 residues. Per the germline V gene, CDR1 is LGHNA and CDR2 is YNFKEQ. The ends were cut back, 4 bases at V and 5 bases at J, with 14 bases in the middle. The CDR3 sequence: CASSLRWGDETQYF. The CDR3 nucleotides read TGTGCCAGCAGCCTCCGATGGGGCGACGAGACCCAGTACTTC.

J is TRBJ2-1 and V is TRBV4-2; tentatively, D is TRBD1 (5 bases). V dropped 0 bases and J dropped 5 bases, with 11 bases sitting between them. The germline V gene has CDR1 LGHNA and CDR2 YNFKEQ. The CDR3 sequence is 15 residues long. CDR3 in amino acids: CASSQEGRENNEQFF. CDR3 DNA: TGTGCCAGCAGCCAAGAAGGCAGGGAAAACAATGAGCAGTTCTTC.

CDR3: CSVWTSVGETQYF. The CDR3 nucleotides read TGCAGCGTCTGGACTAGCGTTGGGGAGACCCAGTACTTC. The chain recombines TRBV29-1 with TRBJ2-5, with TRBD2 identical over 9 bases. The CDR3 is made up of 13 amino acids. Germline trimming cut 6 bases from V and 5 bases from J; bases unmatched to any gene: 7. From germline, CDR1 is SQVTM and CDR2 ANQGSEA.

This clonotype was seen only a few times. The chain recombines TRBV5-1 with TRBJ2-2; 7 bases match TRBD1. There are 14 residues in the CDR3. Per germline, CDR1 SGHRS and CDR2 YFSETQ. J gave up 3 bases and V 5 bases, and 4 bases lay outside the gene matches. The CDR3 loop reads CASRRGPDTGELFF. CDR3 coding DNA: TGCGCCAGCAGGAGGGGGCCGGACACCGGGGAGCTGTTTTTT. The full variable domain, with the rest looked up from reference TRBV5-1 and TRBJ2-2, is KAGVTQTPRYLIKTRGQQVTLSCSPISGHRSVSWYQQTPGQGLQFLFEYFSETQRNKGNFPGRFSGRQFSNSRSEMNVSTLELGDSALYLCASRRGPDTGELFFGEGSRLTVL.

This clonotype has a handful of counts. The V gene is TRBV15, the J gene TRBJ2-3, with TRBD2 as a possible D gene (5 bases). The V end lost 2 bases, the J end lost 5 bases, and 11 bases lay between the germline ends. Germline values: CDR1 LNHNV, CDR2 YYDKDF (reference sequence). The CDR3 length is 14 residues. For the CDR3, the DNA is TGTGCCACCAGCAGACGGGGTACCGGAGATACGCAGTATTTT. It is translated as CATSRRGTGDTQYF. The whole variable domain, filled in from reference TRBV15 and TRBJ2-3, reads DAMVIQNPRYQVTQFGKPVTLSCSQTLNHNVMYWYQQKSSQAPKLLFHYYDKDFNNEADTPDNFQSRRPNTSFCFLDIRSPGLGDTAMYLCATSRRGTGDTQYFGPGTRLTVL.

This clonotype was found a few times. This chain uses TRBV5-1 with TRBJ2-2, with 10 bases fitting TRBD1. The CDR3 is 14 amino acids. Trimming removed 5 bases from V and 5 bases from J; junction bases left unmatched: 3. The V gene's germline CDR1 is SGHRS and CDR2 YFSETQ. The CDR3 nucleotides are TGCGCCAGCAGAAGACAGGGGGCTACCGGGGAGCTGTTTTTT. It translates to CASRRQGATGELFF.